This entry concerns a single T cell receptor (beta chain). As yet, its antigen is unknown. These data belong to a study of shared clonotypes between healthy human individuals. Study findings and constraints: Generally, naive subsets came out with larger estimated richness than memory subsets. Rarefaction demonstrated incomplete sorted-subset sequencing despite large depth.

Once extracted for a subset, genomic DNA was divided evenly among several immunoSEQ plates. TCRdb keeps only in-frame clones here, not all; method: immunoSEQ multiplex PCR. The sample records 2 million to 2.5 million clones, about 92% being singletons. CDR3 length: 15 amino acids. Germline lookup yields CDR1 SEHNR and CDR2 FQNEAQ (reference sequence). The V end was cut by 5 bases, the J end by 3 bases, with 17 bases between. CD45RO-negative cells were positively selected for CCR7, leaving out terminally differentiated effector memory CD45RA+ cells. Donation came from healthy HIV-negative adults that had no recent acute infections or vaccinations.

The chain combines TRBV7-9 with TRBJ2-7; a weak D match, TRBD1 (6 bases). The sequenced sample consisted of naive CD8+ T cells from PBMCs. This receptor was taken from a man aged 18 to 35 in good health. Some clones in this sample may be carry-over from other donors' samples. Here the CDR3 reads CASSTRDTGIYEQYF. Written as DNA, the CDR3 is TGTGCCAGCAGCACCCGGGACACCGGAATCTACGAGCAGTACTTC.